This passage covers 30 T cell receptor beta chains from one sample sequenced in a study of blood T cell repertoires in COVID-19. Only in-frame clones appear in the TCRdb table, and some are missing; sequencing was by immunoSEQ multiplex PCR. The sample holds 200,000 to 250,000 clones, approximately 85% seen once. Specimen: PBMCs or T cells enriched from blood (not recorded which). The receptors were sampled from a woman in her 50s with acute COVID-19.

The chain carries TRBV9 and TRBJ1-4, with D tentatively TRBD1 (5 bases). The germline gives CDR1 SGDLS, CDR2 YYNGEE. The CDR3 has 15 residues. Trimming shortened V by 0 bases and J by 6 bases, and 12 bases separated the two germline ends. The CDR3 bases are TGTGCCAGCAGCGTAGCTGGGCAGGGCGATGAAAAACTGTTTTTT. Its protein is CASSVAGQGDEKLFF. The variable domain in full, with the rest retrieved from reference TRBV9 and TRBJ1-4, is DSGVTQTPKHLITATGQRVTLRCSPRSGDLSVYWYQQSLDQGLQFLIQYYNGEERAKGNILERFSAQQFPDLHSELNLSSLELGDSALYFCASSVAGQGDEKLFFGSGTQLSVL.

This clone was counted a few times. The chain links TRBV30 to TRBJ2-7; a possible D gene is TRBD2 (7 bases). CDR3 size: 14 residues. Germline lookup yields CDR1 GTSNPN and CDR2 SVGIG (reference sequence). Trimming pared 3 bases from V and 0 bases from J, leaving 12 bases between. CDR3 DNA sequence: TGTGCCTGGAGGGGGCGGGGGCCCTCCTACGAGCAGTACTTC. It specifies CAWRGRGPSYEQYF.

The genes are TRBV9 and TRBJ2-7; the match to TRBD2 covers 7 bases. Germline lookup yields CDR1 SGDLS and CDR2 YYNGEE. With 6 bases clipped from V and 0 bases from J, the junction kept 12 bases outside the gene matches. This CDR3 is 16 amino acids long. This chain's CDR3 is CASTPSIERGSYEQYF. In DNA, the CDR3 is TGTGCCAGCACCCCATCAATAGAGCGGGGCTCCTACGAGCAGTACTTC.

The chain uses TRBV9 and TRBJ2-3, with 10 bases aligning to TRBD1. The V segment lost 1 base and the J segment 0 bases; nucleotides outside the gene matches: 2. Looked up from germline, CDR1 is SGDLS and CDR2 is YYNGEE. CDR3 length: 16 amino acids. In DNA, the CDR3 is TGTGCCAGCAGCGTATGGGACAGGGGTAGCACAGATACGCAGTATTTT. Amino acid sequence: CASSVWDRGSTDTQYF.

This sequence joins TRBV2 and TRBJ1-2, with 11 bases fitting TRBD1. This CDR3 is 14 amino acids long. Germline CDR1 is SNHLY and CDR2 is FYNNEI. Losses at the gene ends were 4 bases for V and 6 bases for J; bases not matched to a gene: 4. DNA for the CDR3: TGTGCCAGCAGTGGGAGGGGACAGGGGGATGGCTACACCTTC. Translated: CASSGRGQGDGYTF.

As regards this clone: Other nucleotide sequences from this sample produce the same CDR3. The V and J genes are TRBV5-4 and TRBJ2-3; D is unclear. Looked up from germline, CDR1 is SGHNT and CDR2 is YYREEE (reference sequence). The CDR3 contains 14 residues. The ends were cut back, 1 base at V and 0 bases at J, with 6 bases in the middle. The CDR3 loop is CASSLTGSTDTQYF. CDR3 in DNA: TGTGCCAGCAGCTTGACCGGTAGCACAGATACGCAGTATTTT.

The rearrangement joins TRBV19 to TRBJ1-1; 10 bases are shared with TRBD1. V shed 6 bases and J 4 bases; nucleotides not matched to a gene: 14. CDR1 is LNHDA, CDR2 SQIVND, per germline (reference sequence). The CDR3 consists of 17 residues. The CDR3 DNA reads as TGTGCCAGTAGGGAACTGACAGGGGGCAAAATTTTCACTGAAGCTTTCTTT. The encoded protein is CASRELTGGKIFTEAFF.

The CDR3 reads CATSMRQGQSNQPQHF. Written as DNA, the CDR3 is TGTGCCACCTCTATGAGACAGGGCCAGAGCAATCAGCCCCAGCATTTT. The rearrangement uses TRBV10-3 and TRBJ1-5, with 7 positions matching TRBD1. The CDR3 loop spans 16 amino acids. Germline-derived CDR1 and CDR2 are ENHRY and SYGVKD. The J segment lost 1 base and the V segment lost 10 bases, leaving 13 bases of the junction unmatched.

This clone was counted a few times. This rearrangement joins TRBV10-3 to TRBJ2-2, with 8 bases matching TRBD1. The length of the CDR3 is 12 residues. V gave up 10 bases and J gave up 7 bases; unmatched junction bases: 5. Germline V gene data show CDR1 as ENHRY and CDR2 as SYGVKD. CDR3 sequence reads: CATTGDDGELFF. CDR3 DNA sequence: TGTGCCACGACAGGGGACGACGGGGAGCTGTTTTTT.

In DNA form, the CDR3 reads TGTGCCAGCAGCCGCCACGGTTTAGCCAAAAACATTCAGTACTTC. Translation: CASSRHGLAKNIQYF. This rearrangement joins TRBV6-2 or TRBV6-3 to TRBJ2-4; D is undetermined. The CDR3 runs to 15 residues. V was shortened by 6 bases and J by 0 bases, with 12 bases between the two germline ends. From germline, CDR1 is MNHEY and CDR2 SVGEGT.

V gene TRBV7-3 combines with J gene TRBJ2-7; TRBD1 aligns across 7 bases. With V trimmed by 5 bases and J by 1 base, 8 bases remained unmatched. This CDR3 region has 15 residues. Looked up from germline, CDR1 is SGHTA and CDR2 is FQGTGA. CDR3 amino acids: CASSLGVTGSYEQYF. The CDR3 DNA sequence: TGTGCCAGCAGCCTAGGGGTGACAGGGTCCTACGAGCAGTACTTC.

This clone was observed once. V usage is TRBV11-2 and J usage is TRBJ1-6, with D possibly TRBD1 on 5 matching bases. The CDR3 is made up of 18 amino acids. Germline V gives CDR1 SGHAT, CDR2 FQNNGV. Trimming cost V 4 bases and J 0 bases, with 16 bases left between them. The CDR3 spells CASSYSLQGSSYNSPLHF. CDR3 in DNA: TGTGCCAGCAGCTATTCCTTGCAGGGAAGCTCCTATAATTCACCCCTCCACTTT. The full variable domain, its missing parts supplied by reference TRBV11-2 and TRBJ1-6, is EAGVAQSPRYKIIEKRQSVAFWCNPISGHATLYWYQQILGQGPKLLIQFQNNGVVDDSQLPKDRFSAERLKGVDSTLKIQPAKLEDSAVYLCASSYSLQGSSYNSPLHFGNGTRLTVT.

This clone was counted only a few times. The chain uses TRBV30 and TRBJ2-3, with D perhaps TRBD1 (6 bases). The CDR3 spans 13 residues. The V end was cut by 2 bases, the J end by 2 bases, with 8 bases between. Germline V gene lookup returns CDR1 GTSNPN and CDR2 SVGIG (reference sequence). The CDR3 DNA is TGTGCCTGGAGTCAGGGGTTCACAGATACGCAGTATTTT. This encodes CAWSQGFTDTQYF.

This clone was recorded a few times. The chain carries TRBV9 and TRBJ2-1, with D possibly TRBD2 on 6 matching bases. V shed 3 bases and J shed 5 bases, with 18 bases lying between them. Germline V gene sequence: CDR1 SGDLS, CDR2 YYNGEE. The CDR3 sequence is 16 residues long. Here the CDR3 reads CASSGAPPGEHNEQFF. The DNA of the CDR3 is TGTGCCAGCAGCGGAGCCCCTCCGGGAGAGCACAATGAGCAGTTCTTC.

Of note for this clone: Other DNA sequences in the sample encode the same CDR3. This rearrangement joins TRBV19 to TRBJ2-1, with D maybe TRBD2 (6 bases). There are 15 residues in the CDR3. Germline-derived CDR1 and CDR2 are LNHDA and SQIVND (reference sequence). Trimming removed 3 bases from V and 1 base from J, with 10 bases in between. CDR3 DNA sequence: TGTGCCAGTAGTATTGGCGGGATTTCCTACAATGAGCAGTTCTTC. Translated, it gives CASSIGGISYNEQFF.

This clone was observed once. In DNA, the CDR3 is TGTGCCAGTGGACAGGGAGGGAACACCGGGGAGCTGTTTTTT. This sequence encodes CASGQGGNTGELFF. The chain couples TRBV19 to TRBJ2-2, with 8 bases fitting TRBD1. This CDR3 has 14 amino acids. Losses at the gene ends were 8 bases for V and 1 base for J; bases not matched to a gene: 3. Germline V gene lookup returns CDR1 LNHDA and CDR2 SQIVND (reference sequence).

The chain employs TRBV14 and TRBJ1-1, with TRBD1 identical over 10 bases. Germline CDR1 and CDR2: SGHDN and FVKESK. The CDR3 totals 17 residues. Trimming cost V 1 base and J 4 bases; bases outside gene matches: 9. CDR3 sequence: CASSQVGTGVFSTEAFF. CDR3 sequence (DNA): TGTGCCAGCAGCCAAGTGGGGACAGGGGTTTTTAGCACTGAAGCTTTCTTT. Together with reference TRBV14 and TRBJ1-1, the CDR3 gives the full variable domain: EAGVTQFPSHSVIEKGQTVTLRCDPISGHDNLYWYRRVMGKEIKFLLHFVKESKQDESGMPNNRFLAERTGGTYSTLKVQPAELEDSGVYFCASSQVGTGVFSTEAFFGQGTRLTVV.

The J gene is TRBJ1-2, the V gene TRBV5-5, with TRBD1 as a possible D gene (6 bases). Trimming took off 3 bases at V and 0 bases at J, with 18 bases between the two ends. There are 17 residues in the CDR3. Germline V gene sequence: CDR1 SGHKS, CDR2 YYEKEE (reference sequence). CDR3 amino acids: CASSYGGGGRANYGYTF. The CDR3 region has the DNA TGTGCCAGCAGCTACGGCGGGGGCGGGCGAGCTAACTATGGCTACACCTTC.

The rearrangement uses TRBV18 and TRBJ1-3, with D tentatively TRBD1 (5 bases). The CDR3 spans 17 residues. The V and J ends lost 3 bases and 0 bases respectively, with 15 bases between them. From germline, CDR1 is KGHSH and CDR2 LQKENI. The CDR3 DNA reads as TGTGCCAGCTCACCGAGACAGCCGAAGGACTCTGGAAACACCATATATTTT. Amino acid sequence: CASSPRQPKDSGNTIYF.

This chain joins TRBV18 and TRBJ2-5; D is perhaps TRBD2 (5 bases). V dropped 6 bases and J dropped 4 bases, with 18 bases sitting between them. CDR1 is KGHSH and CDR2 is LQKENI in the germline V gene. CDR3 length: 15 amino acids. The CDR3 loop reads CASSPLRAGGETQYF. The DNA for the CDR3 is TGTGCCAGCTCGCCTCTTAGGGCGGGCGGAGAGACCCAGTACTTC.

The chain links TRBV11-2 to TRBJ2-3; D is perhaps TRBD1 (5 bases). The ends were cut back, 0 bases at V and 1 base at J, with 11 bases in the middle. Germline CDR1 SGHAT, CDR2 FQNNGV. CDR3 length: 16 amino acids. The CDR3 reads CASSLDSQGGTDTQYF. The CDR3 DNA follows: TGTGCCAGCAGCTTAGATAGCCAGGGCGGCACAGATACGCAGTATTTT. The full variable domain, with the rest looked up from reference TRBV11-2 and TRBJ2-3, is EAGVAQSPRYKIIEKRQSVAFWCNPISGHATLYWYQQILGQGPKLLIQFQNNGVVDDSQLPKDRFSAERLKGVDSTLKIQPAKLEDSAVYLCASSLDSQGGTDTQYFGPGTRLTVL.

This chain links TRBV30 with TRBJ1-2; TRBD1 might be the D (5 bases). The V gene lost 6 bases and the J gene lost 8 bases, with 19 bases spanning the gap. CDR1 is GTSNPN, CDR2 SVGIG, per germline (reference sequence). The CDR3 has 13 residues. CDR3 residues: CACELFGTRGYTF. The CDR3 bases are TGTGCCTGCGAGCTATTCGGGACTAGAGGCTACACCTTC.

This clone came up once. The rearrangement links TRBV7-9 to TRBJ1-2; no definite D call. Germline CDR1 and CDR2: SEHNR and FQNEAQ (reference sequence). V lost 5 bases, J lost 3 bases, and 7 bases lay in between. CDR3 size: 12 residues. The CDR3 nucleotides read TGTGCCAGCAGCACTTTCTACTATGGCTACACCTTC. Amino acids: CASSTFYYGYTF.

V is TRBV9 and J is TRBJ2-7; 8 bases match TRBD1. V dropped 0 bases and J dropped 7; count of bases not matched to a gene: 12. Germline V gene lookup returns CDR1 SGDLS and CDR2 YYNGEE. This CDR3 is 16 amino acids long. The chain's CDR3 is CASSVGPDRVTGEQYF. As DNA, the CDR3 is TGTGCCAGCAGCGTAGGGCCGGACAGGGTAACGGGTGAGCAGTACTTC.

Concerning this clone itself: A read error may be the cause here, since a much bigger clone is one base away. The chain couples TRBV7-6 to TRBJ2-7; TRBD1 agrees at 9 bases. Germline V gene lookup returns CDR1 SGHVS and CDR2 FNYEAQ. The V segment lost 6 bases and the J segment 4 bases; nucleotides outside the gene matches: 1. The CDR3 has 12 amino acids. CDR3 sequence: CASSGQGYEQYF. CDR3 DNA: TGTGCCAGCAGTGGACAGGGGTACGAGCAGTACTTC.

This clone occurred once. The chain combines TRBV7-2 with TRBJ2-1; D might be TRBD2 (6 bases). This CDR3 is 17 amino acids long. CDR1 is SGHTA, CDR2 FQGNSA, per germline. V was pared by 1 base and J by 2 bases, with 15 bases between. For the CDR3, the DNA is TGTGCCAGCAGCTTAGTAAGAGGCGGGGACCCCTACAATGAGCAGTTCTTC. The encoded protein is CASSLVRGGDPYNEQFF. The variable domain in full, with the rest retrieved from reference TRBV7-2 and TRBJ2-1, is GAGVSQSPSNKVTEKGKDVELRCDPISGHTALYWYRQSLGQGLEFLIYFQGNSAPDKSGLPSDRFSAERTGGSVSTLTIQRTQQEDSAVYLCASSLVRGGDPYNEQFFGPGTRLTVL.

This clone was seen just once. V is TRBV30 and J is TRBJ2-2, with 9 nucleotides matching TRBD2. Germline values: CDR1 GTSNPN, CDR2 SVGIG (reference sequence). The CDR3 has 14 residues. V gave up 7 bases and J gave up 6 bases; unmatched junction bases: 9. CDR3 loop: CASLKRGVAGELFF. Written as DNA, the CDR3 is TGTGCCTCCCTCAAGCGGGGGGTCGCCGGGGAGCTGTTTTTT. The entire variable domain, with the rest obtained from reference TRBV30 and TRBJ2-2, is as follows: SQTIHQWPATLVQPVGSPLSLECTVEGTSNPNLYWYRQAAGRGLQLLFYSVGIGQISSEVPQNLSASRPQDRQFILSSKKLLLSDSGFYLCASLKRGVAGELFFGEGSRLTVL.

V usage is TRBV6-5 and J usage is TRBJ1-5, with D unresolved. Germline V gene sequence: CDR1 MNHEY, CDR2 SVGAGI. The V and J ends lost 7 bases and 3 bases respectively, with 16 bases between them. CDR3 size: 15 residues. The CDR3 DNA reads as TGTGCCAGCACCACCTCCTGGCAGTCCAATCAGCCCCAGCATTTT. It encodes CASTTSWQSNQPQHF.

There are a few counts of this clone. The rearrangement joins TRBV5-5 to TRBJ2-3; D perhaps matches TRBD1 (5 bases). Per the germline V gene, CDR1 is SGHKS and CDR2 is YYEKEE (reference sequence). CDR3 length equals 15 residues. The germline V and J ends were trimmed by 2 bases and 0 bases, with 10 bases remaining between them. DNA of the CDR3: TGTGCCAGCAGCTTACAGGCCGCTAGCACAGATACGCAGTATTTT. It yields the protein CASSLQAASTDTQYF. Drawing the rest from reference TRBV5-5 and TRBJ2-3, the complete variable domain is DAGVTQSPTHLIKTRGQQVTLRCSPISGHKSVSWYQQVLGQGPQFIFQYYEKEERGRGNFPDRFSARQFPNYSSELNVNALLLGDSALYLCASSLQAASTDTQYFGPGTRLTVL.

The chain employs TRBV12-3 or TRBV12-4 and TRBJ2-7; D unclear. The CDR3 runs to 13 residues. The V end lost 2 bases, the J end lost 1 base, and 6 bases lay between the germline ends. The CDR3 is CASSLSPSYEQYF. For the CDR3, the DNA is TGTGCCAGCAGTTTATCCCCTTCCTACGAGCAGTACTTC.